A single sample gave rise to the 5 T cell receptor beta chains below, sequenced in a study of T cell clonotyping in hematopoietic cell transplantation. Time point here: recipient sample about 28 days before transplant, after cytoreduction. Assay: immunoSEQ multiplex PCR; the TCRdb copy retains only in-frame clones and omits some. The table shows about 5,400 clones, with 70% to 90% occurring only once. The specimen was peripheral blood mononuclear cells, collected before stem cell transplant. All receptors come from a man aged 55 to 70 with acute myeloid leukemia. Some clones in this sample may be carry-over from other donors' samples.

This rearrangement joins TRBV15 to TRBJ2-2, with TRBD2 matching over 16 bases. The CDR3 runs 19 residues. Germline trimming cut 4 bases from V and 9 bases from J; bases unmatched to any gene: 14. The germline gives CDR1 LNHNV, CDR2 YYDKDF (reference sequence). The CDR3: CATSNLRGLAGGFHRELFF. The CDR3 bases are TGTGCCACCAGCAACCTTCGGGGACTAGCGGGAGGGTTCCACCGGGAGCTGTTTTTT.

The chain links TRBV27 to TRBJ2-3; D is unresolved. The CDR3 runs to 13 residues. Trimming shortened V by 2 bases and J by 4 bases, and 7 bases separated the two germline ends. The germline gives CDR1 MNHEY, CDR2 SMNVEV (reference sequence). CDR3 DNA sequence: TGTGCCAGCAGTTTAGACTGGCCAGATACGCAGTATTTT. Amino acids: CASSLDWPDTQYF.

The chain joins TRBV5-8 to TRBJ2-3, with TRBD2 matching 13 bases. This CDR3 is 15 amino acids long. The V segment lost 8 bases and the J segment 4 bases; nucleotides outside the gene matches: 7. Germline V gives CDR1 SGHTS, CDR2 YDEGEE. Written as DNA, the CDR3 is TGTGCCAGTCGGACTAGCGGGAGATTCGCAGATACGCAGTATTTT. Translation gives CASRTSGRFADTQYF.

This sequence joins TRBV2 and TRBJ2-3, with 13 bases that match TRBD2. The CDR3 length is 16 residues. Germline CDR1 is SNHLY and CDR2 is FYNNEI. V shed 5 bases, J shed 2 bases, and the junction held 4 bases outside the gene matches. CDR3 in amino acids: CASSFGLAGVTDTQYF. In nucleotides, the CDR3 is TGTGCCAGCAGTTTTGGACTAGCGGGAGTCACAGATACGCAGTATTTT. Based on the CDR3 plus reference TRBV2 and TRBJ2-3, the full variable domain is EPEVTQTPSHQVTQMGQEVILRCVPISNHLYFYWYRQILGQKVEFLVSFYNNEISEKSEIFDDQFSVERPDGSNFTLKIRSTKLEDSAMYFCASSFGLAGVTDTQYFGPGTRLTVL.

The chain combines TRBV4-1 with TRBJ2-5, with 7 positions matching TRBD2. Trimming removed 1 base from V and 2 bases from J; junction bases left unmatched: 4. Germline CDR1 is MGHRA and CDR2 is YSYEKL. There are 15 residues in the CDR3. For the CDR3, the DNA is TGCGCCAGCAGCCAAGGAGCGGGGAAGCAAGAGACCCAGTACTTC. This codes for CASSQGAGKQETQYF.